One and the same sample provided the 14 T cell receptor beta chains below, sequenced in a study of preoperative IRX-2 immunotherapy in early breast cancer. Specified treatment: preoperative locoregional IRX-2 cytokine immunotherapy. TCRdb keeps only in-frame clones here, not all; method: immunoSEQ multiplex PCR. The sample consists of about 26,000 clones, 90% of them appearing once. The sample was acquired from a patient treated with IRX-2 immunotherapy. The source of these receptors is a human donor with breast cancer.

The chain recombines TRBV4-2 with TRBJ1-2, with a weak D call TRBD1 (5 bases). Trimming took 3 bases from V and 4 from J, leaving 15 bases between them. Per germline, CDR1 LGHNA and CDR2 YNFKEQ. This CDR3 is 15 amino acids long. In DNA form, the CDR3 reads TGTGCCAGCAGCCAGGATTCGGGACGGACCTATGGCTACACCTTC. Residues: CASSQDSGRTYGYTF.

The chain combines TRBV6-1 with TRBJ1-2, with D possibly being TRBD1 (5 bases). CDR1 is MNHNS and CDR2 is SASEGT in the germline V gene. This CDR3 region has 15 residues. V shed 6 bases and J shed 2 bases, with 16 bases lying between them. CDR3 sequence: CASRQSGTGNYGYTF. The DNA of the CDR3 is TGTGCCAGCAGACAATCCGGGACGGGCAACTATGGCTACACCTTC.

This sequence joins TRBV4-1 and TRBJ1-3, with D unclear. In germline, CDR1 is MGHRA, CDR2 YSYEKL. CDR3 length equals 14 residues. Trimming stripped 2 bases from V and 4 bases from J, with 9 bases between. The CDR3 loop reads CASSQRQSGNTIYF. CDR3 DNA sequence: TGCGCCAGCAGCCAACGGCAATCGGGAAACACCATATATTTT.

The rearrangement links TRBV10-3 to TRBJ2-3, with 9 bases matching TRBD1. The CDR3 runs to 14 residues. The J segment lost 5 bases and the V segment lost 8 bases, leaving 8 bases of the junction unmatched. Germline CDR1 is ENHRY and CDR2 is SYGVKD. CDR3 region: CAIRGTGTLDTQYF. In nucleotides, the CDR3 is TGTGCCATCCGGGGGACAGGGACTTTAGATACGCAGTATTTT.

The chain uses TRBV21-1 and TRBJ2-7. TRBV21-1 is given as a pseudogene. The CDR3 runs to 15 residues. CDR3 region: CASSKPGPSSYEQYF. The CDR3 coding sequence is TGTGCCAGCAGCAAACCGGGGCCAAGCTCCTACGAGCAGTACTTC.

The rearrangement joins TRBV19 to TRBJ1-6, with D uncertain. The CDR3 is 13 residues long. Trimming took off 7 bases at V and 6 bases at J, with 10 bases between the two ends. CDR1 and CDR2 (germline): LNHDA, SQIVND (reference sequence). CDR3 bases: TGTGCCAGTAAAACGGGGATTAATTCACCCCTCCACTTT. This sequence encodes CASKTGINSPLHF. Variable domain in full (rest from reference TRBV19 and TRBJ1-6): DGGITQSPKYLFRKEGQNVTLSCEQNLNHDAMYWYRQDPGQGLRLIYYSQIVNDFQKGDIAEGYSVSREKKESFPLTVTSAQKNPTAFYLCASKTGINSPLHFGNGTRLTVT.

CDR3 sequence reads: CAIRQGLNQPQHF. The CDR3 DNA sequence: TGTGCCATCAGGCAGGGTCTAAATCAGCCCCAGCATTTT. The rearrangement uses TRBV10-3 and TRBJ1-5; possible D gene TRBD1, 5 bases. The CDR3 consists of 13 residues. Germline-derived CDR1 and CDR2 are ENHRY and SYGVKD. V was trimmed by 6 bases and J by 4 bases, leaving 10 bases between them.

CDR3: CASSSDSQETQYF. The CDR3 nucleotides are TGTGCCAGCAGCTCCGACAGCCAAGAGACCCAGTACTTC. The V call is TRBV7-7, the J call TRBJ2-5, with D possibly being TRBD1 (5 bases). The CDR3 has 13 amino acids. The V and J ends lost 4 bases and 1 base respectively, with 7 bases between them. Germline V lookup: CDR1 SSHAT, CDR2 FNYEAQ (reference sequence).

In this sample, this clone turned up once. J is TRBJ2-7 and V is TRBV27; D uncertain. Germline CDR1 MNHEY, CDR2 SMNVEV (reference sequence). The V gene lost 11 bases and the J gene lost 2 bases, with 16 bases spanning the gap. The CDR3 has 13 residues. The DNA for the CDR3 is TGTGCCTCGGGCCTTTTGGGAACCTACGAGCAGTACTTC. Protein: CASGLLGTYEQYF.

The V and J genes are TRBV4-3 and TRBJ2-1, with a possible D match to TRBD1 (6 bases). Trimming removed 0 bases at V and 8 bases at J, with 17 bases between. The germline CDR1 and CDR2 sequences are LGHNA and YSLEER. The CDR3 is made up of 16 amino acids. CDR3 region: CASSQDLGAVEYEQFF. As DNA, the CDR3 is TGCGCCAGCAGCCAAGATTTGGGGGCTGTGGAGTATGAGCAGTTCTTC.

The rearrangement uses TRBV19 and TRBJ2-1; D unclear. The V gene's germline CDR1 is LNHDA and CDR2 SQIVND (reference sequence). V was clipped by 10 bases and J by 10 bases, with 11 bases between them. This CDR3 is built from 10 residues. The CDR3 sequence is CATWLGEQFF. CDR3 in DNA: TGTGCCACCTGGCTCGGGGAGCAGTTCTTC.

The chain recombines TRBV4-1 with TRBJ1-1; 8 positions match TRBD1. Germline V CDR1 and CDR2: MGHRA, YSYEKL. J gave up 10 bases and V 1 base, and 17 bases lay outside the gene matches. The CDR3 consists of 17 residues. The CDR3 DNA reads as TGCGCCAGCAGCCAAGGAGAAGTGGTCAGGGGGCCCCCGGGAGCTTTCTTT. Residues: CASSQGEVVRGPPGAFF.

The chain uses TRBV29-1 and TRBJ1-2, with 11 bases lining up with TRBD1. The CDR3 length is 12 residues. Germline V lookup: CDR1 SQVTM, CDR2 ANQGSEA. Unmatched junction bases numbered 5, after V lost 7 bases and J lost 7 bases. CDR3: CSGGQGAAGYTF. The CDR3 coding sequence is TGCAGCGGTGGACAGGGGGCTGCTGGCTACACCTTC. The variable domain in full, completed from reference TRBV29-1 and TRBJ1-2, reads SAVISQKPSRDICQRGTSLTIQCQVDSQVTMMFWYRQQPGQSLTLIATANQGSEATYESGFVIDKFPISRPNLTFSTLTVSNMSPEDSSIYLCSGGQGAAGYTFGSGTRLTVV.

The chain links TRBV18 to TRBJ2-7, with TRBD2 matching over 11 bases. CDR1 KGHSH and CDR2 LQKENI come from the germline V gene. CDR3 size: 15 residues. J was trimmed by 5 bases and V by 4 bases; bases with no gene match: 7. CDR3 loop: CASSQLAGVVDEQYF. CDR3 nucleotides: TGTGCCAGCTCACAACTAGCGGGAGTTGTGGACGAGCAGTACTTC. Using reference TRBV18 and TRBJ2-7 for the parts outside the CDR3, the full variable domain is NAGVMQNPRHLVRRRGQEARLRCSPMKGHSHVYWYRQLPEEGLKFMVYLQKENIIDESGMPKERFSAEFPKEGPSILRIQQVVRGDSAAYFCASSQLAGVVDEQYFGPGTRLTVT.